This passage covers 19 T cell receptor beta chains from one sample sequenced in a study of T cell repertoires in cytomegalovirus infection. Each CDR3 protein is one row after TCRdb ran MiXCR on the reads. The profile covers about 230,000 distinct CDR3 sequences, with over 20% appearing a single time and 15% to 20% taken by the ten largest. The sample taken for sequencing was CD8+ T cells from PBMCs. The receptors were gathered from a human donor in good health (CMV status not recorded). Some clones in this sample may be carry-over from other donors' samples.

This clonotype has only a few counts. The CDR3: CASRGTGGNQPQHF. The CDR3 nucleotides are TGTGCCAGCAGGGGTACAGGTGGCAATCAGCCCCAGCATTTT. This chain links TRBV2 with TRBJ1-5; TRBD1 is a possible D gene (5 bases). Trimming took 6 bases from V and 2 from J, leaving 11 bases between them. The CDR3 runs to 14 residues. Germline loops: CDR1 SNHLY, CDR2 FYNNEI.

This clonotype showed up many times. The gene calls are TRBV11-2 and TRBJ2-2; perhaps TRBD1 as D (5 bases). CDR3 length equals 16 residues. The V end lost 3 bases, the J end lost 4 bases, and 15 bases lay between the germline ends. CDR1 is SGHAT and CDR2 is FQNNGV in the germline V gene. The CDR3 region is CASSFEGAQGTGELFF. The CDR3 coding sequence is TGTGCCAGCAGCTTCGAAGGGGCTCAGGGCACCGGGGAGCTGTTTTTT.

This clonotype was recorded many times. The chain couples TRBV28 to TRBJ2-1, with TRBD2 identical over 15 bases. Trimming cost V 4 bases and J 8 bases; bases outside gene matches: 6. Germline loops: CDR1 MDHEN, CDR2 SYDVKM. This CDR3 is built from 16 residues. The CDR3 here is CASSSWTSGGVYEQFF. DNA for the CDR3: TGTGCCAGCAGTTCATGGACTAGCGGGGGGGTTTATGAGCAGTTCTTC.

This clonotype appeared a few times. The chain recombines TRBV5-1 with TRBJ2-5, with 8 bases matching TRBD2. The ends lost 3 bases at V and 2 bases at J; junction bases unmatched: 6. Germline V gene lookup returns CDR1 SGHRS and CDR2 YFSETQ. The CDR3 totals 15 residues. Here the CDR3 reads CASSSISGAQETQYF. The CDR3 region has the DNA TGCGCCAGCAGCTCCATTAGCGGGGCGCAAGAGACCCAGTACTTC.

DNA for the CDR3: TGTGCCAGCAGTTTAACGACCGCTAACTATGGCTACACCTTC. Its protein is CASSLTTANYGYTF. This chain connects TRBV12-3 or TRBV12-4 to TRBJ1-2; no clear D. The CDR3 has 14 amino acids. The V end was cut by 2 bases, the J end by 0 bases, with 7 bases between.

DNA for the CDR3: TGTGCCAGCAGCCAATCCACAACCGAAATCTATGGCTACACCTTC. It is translated as CASSQSTTEIYGYTF. The chain carries TRBV4-2 and TRBJ1-2; D is undetermined. The length of the CDR3 is 15 residues. V was cut by 2 bases and J by 4 bases, with 14 bases left in between. Per the germline V gene, CDR1 is LGHNA and CDR2 is YNFKEQ.

This clonotype was counted many times. This sequence joins TRBV7-2 and TRBJ2-7, with a tentative D call TRBD1 (5 bases). CDR1 and CDR2 from the germline V gene are SGHTA and FQGNSA. This CDR3 region has 13 residues. Deletions cut 1 base from V and 6 bases from J, with 10 bases between. This chain's CDR3 is CASSLGGWAEQYF. CDR3 DNA: TGTGCCAGCAGCTTAGGGGGCTGGGCCGAGCAGTACTTC.

This clonotype was observed a handful of times. The chain carries TRBV7-4 and TRBJ1-1; perhaps TRBD1 as D (6 bases). CDR1 and CDR2 (germline): SGHVT, SQSDAQ. The CDR3 runs 17 residues. Trimming removed 5 bases from V and 4 bases from J, with 23 bases in between. The CDR3 loop reads CASSAVPVWGHFTEAFF. CDR3 DNA: TGTGCCAGCAGCGCAGTACCAGTCTGGGGACACTTCACTGAAGCTTTCTTT. Together with reference TRBV7-4 and TRBJ1-1, the CDR3 gives the full variable domain: GAGVSQSPRYKVAKRGRDVALRCDSISGHVTLYWYRQTLGQGSEVLTYSQSDAQRDKSGRPSGRFSAERPERSVSTLKIQRTEQGDSAVYLCASSAVPVWGHFTEAFFGQGTRLTVV.

There are a few counts of this clonotype. The gene calls are TRBV5-4 and TRBJ2-1, with 8 bases aligning to TRBD2. Trimming took 4 bases from V and 7 from J; bases not matched to a gene: 4. CDR1 and CDR2 from the germline V gene are SGHNT and YYREEE (reference sequence). CDR3 length: 13 amino acids. Here the CDR3 DNA reads TGTGCCAGCAGCCCCGGGGGGGCTAATGAGCAGTTCTTC. It specifies CASSPGGANEQFF. The full variable domain, completed using reference TRBV5-4 and TRBJ2-1, is ETGVTQSPTHLIKTRGQQVTLRCSSQSGHNTVSWYQQALGQGPQFIFQYYREEENGRGNFPPRFSGLQFPNYSSELNVNALELDDSALYLCASSPGGANEQFFGPGTRLTVL.

The rearrangement uses TRBV20-1 and TRBJ1-1, with 7 bases aligning to TRBD1. The germline V gene has CDR1 DFQATT and CDR2 SNEGSKA (reference sequence). Losses at the gene ends were 3 bases for V and 3 bases for J; bases not matched to a gene: 7. The CDR3 has 14 amino acids. CDR3 bases: TGCAGTGCTAGCACTCTTGGGACAGACACTGAAGCTTTCTTT. The encoded protein is CSASTLGTDTEAFF.

The genes are TRBV19 and TRBJ2-1; D is unclear. Trimming removed 5 bases from V and 4 bases from J, with 12 bases in between. This CDR3 region has 14 residues. CDR1 and CDR2 (germline): LNHDA, SQIVND (reference sequence). The CDR3 region is CASSWDGRYNEQFF. CDR3 coding DNA: TGTGCCAGTAGTTGGGATGGACGGTACAATGAGCAGTTCTTC.

The V call is TRBV20-1, the J call TRBJ2-7; D is undetermined. The CDR3 extends over 15 amino acids. Germline V gives CDR1 DFQATT, CDR2 SNEGSKA (reference sequence). Deletions cut 0 bases from V and 3 bases from J, with 15 bases between. In nucleotides, the CDR3 is TGCAGTGCTAGAGATCTAGGACGGAACGGCTACGAGCAGTACTTC. Its protein product is CSARDLGRNGYEQYF.

This clonotype has at least ten counts. The V call is TRBV6-2 or TRBV6-3, the J call TRBJ1-5, with 8 bases aligning to TRBD1. This CDR3 is 16 amino acids long. Germline lookup yields CDR1 MNHEY and CDR2 SVGEGT. With 0 bases clipped from V and 5 bases from J, the junction kept 6 bases outside the gene matches. The CDR3 DNA reads as TGTGCCAGCAGTTACTCGAAAAACAGGGGGGATCAGCCCCAGCATTTT. This gives the protein CASSYSKNRGDQPQHF.

This rearrangement joins TRBV7-4 to TRBJ1-3; no clear D gene. In germline, CDR1 is SGHVT, CDR2 SQSDAQ. Trimming pared 2 bases from V and 0 bases from J, leaving 11 bases between. The CDR3 covers 16 residues. CDR3 residues: CASSLLPKPSGNTIYF. The CDR3 bases are TGTGCCAGCAGCTTACTACCTAAACCCTCTGGAAACACCATATATTTT.

The chain uses TRBV28 and TRBJ2-3; TRBD2 matches at 7 bases. Germline lookup yields CDR1 MDHEN and CDR2 SYDVKM. V trimming: 3 bases; J trimming: 5 bases; junction bases outside the gene matches: 8. The CDR3 consists of 15 residues. The CDR3 spells CASSFDLAEEDTQYF. DNA for the CDR3: TGTGCCAGCAGTTTTGATCTAGCGGAAGAAGATACGCAGTATTTT. The full variable domain, rest sourced from reference TRBV28 and TRBJ2-3, is DVKVTQSSRYLVKRTGEKVFLECVQDMDHENMFWYRQDPGLGLRLIYFSYDVKMKEKGDIPEGYSVSREKKERFSLILESASTNQTSMYLCASSFDLAEEDTQYFGPGTRLTVL.

This clonotype has only one observation. The chain employs TRBV9 and TRBJ2-1; D is tentatively TRBD1 or TRBD2 (6 bases each). The V gene lost 0 bases and the J gene lost 6 bases, with 16 bases spanning the gap. This CDR3 comprises 16 residues. CDR1 is SGDLS, CDR2 YYNGEE, per germline. The CDR3 sequence is CASSVVDRGQSNEQFF. The CDR3 DNA follows: TGTGCCAGCAGCGTAGTAGACCGGGGGCAATCCAATGAGCAGTTCTTC.

On this clonotype: The germline gene is not matched at one end of the junction; a read error may be the cause. J is TRBJ1-2 and V is TRBV6-5, with unresolved D. The CDR3 is 15 residues long. The V gene's germline CDR1 is MNHEY and CDR2 SVGAGI. The CDR3 region is CASSYSGSAHYCYTF. CDR3 in DNA: TGTGCCAGCAGTTACAGTGGCAGTGCACACTATTGCTACACCTTC.

The table lists this clonotype with many counts. The chain is built from TRBV10-3 and TRBJ1-2; the D is unclear. This CDR3 comprises 14 residues. The germline V gene has CDR1 ENHRY and CDR2 SYGVKD. Trimming stripped 0 bases from V and 2 bases from J, with 7 bases between. The CDR3 loop reads CAISESGTNYGYTF. The CDR3 bases are TGTGCCATCAGTGAGTCTGGTACAAACTATGGCTACACCTTC.

The sample holds a few counts of this clonotype. One junction end does not reproduce the germline sequence, and a read error may be involved. The rearrangement uses TRBV4-1 and TRBJ1-4; D unresolved. Germline loops: CDR1 MGHRA, CDR2 YSYEKL. This CDR3 region has 12 residues. CDR3 loop: CASRRLGEKLFF. The CDR3 DNA sequence: TGTGCCAGCAGACGTCTTGGTGAAAAACTGTTTTTT.